Listed below are T cell receptor beta chains from one sample, sequenced in a study of CD8 T cells in Susac syndrome. From the immunoSEQ multiplex PCR reads, TCRdb called clonotypes with MiXCR, one entry per CDR3 protein. The table includes 180,000 or so distinct CDR3 sequences, about 93% detected once. The specimen was CD4+ T cells from PBMCs. All receptors come from a human donor in good health. CDR3s include the opening cysteine and the closing phenylalanine or tryptophan. A D gene is named only where the DNA matches it firmly. Size is omitted from some rows. Given values are once, few, many or a class for expanded clones.

abundance	v_gene	d_gene	j_gene	CDR3aa	CDR3nt
.	TRBV6-2/TRBV6-3	.	TRBJ2-7	CASSNGLLYEQYF	TGTGCCAGCAGCAACGGACTATTATACGAGCAGTACTTC
.	TRBV28	.	TRBJ2-1	CASSWRAYEQFF	TGTGCCAGCAGTTGGAGAGCTTATGAGCAGTTCTTC
.	TRBV5-4	TRBD2	TRBJ2-5	CASSKGTSGGEETQYF	TGTGCCAGCAGCAAAGGGACTAGCGGGGGGGAAGAGACCCAGTACTTC
.	TRBV4-3	TRBD1	TRBJ2-3	CASSQDWGQGTDTQYF	TGCGCCAGCAGCCAAGATTGGGGACAGGGGACAGATACGCAGTATTTT
.	TRBV4-3	.	TRBJ2-3	CASSRAPPDTQYF	TGCGCCAGCAGCCGCGCCCCCCCAGATACGCAGTATTTT
.	TRBV4-2	TRBD1	TRBJ2-2	CASSQESGGITGELFF	TGTGCCAGCAGCCAAGAATCAGGGGGAATCACCGGGGAGCTGTTTTTT
.	TRBV7-9	.	TRBJ2-3	CASKTSSTDTQYF	TGTGCCAGCAAAACCTCCAGCACAGATACGCAGTATTTT
.	TRBV6-2/TRBV6-3	.	TRBJ1-5	CASFPGGHQPQHF	TGTGCCAGCTTTCCTGGGGGTCATCAGCCCCAGCATTTT
.	TRBV5-4	.	TRBJ2-1	CASSLGLENNEQFF	TGTGCCAGCAGCTTAGGGCTAGAGAACAATGAGCAGTTCTTC
once	TRBV20-1	TRBD1	TRBJ2-6	CSARRRGTGGSGANVLTF	TGCAGTGCTAGAAGGCGAGGGACAGGGGGATCGGGGGCCAACGTCCTGACTTTC
.	TRBV9	TRBD2	TRBJ2-1	CASSPAGRGNEQFF	TGTGCCAGCAGCCCCGCCGGGAGGGGTAATGAGCAGTTCTTC